This TCR beta chain was documented in a study of T cell responses to AZD1222 COVID-19 vaccine. With 0 bases removed from V and 7 bases from J, the gap between germline ends came to 15 bases. Germline lookup yields CDR1 MGHRA and CDR2 YSYEKL. The CDR3 extends over 15 amino acids. Measured with immunoSEQ multiplex PCR; TCRdb has only the in-frame clones, and not every one. The sample holds 70,000 to 95,000 clones, 70% to 90% seen once. The receptor comes from an adult in good health. The V and J genes are TRBV4-1 and TRBJ2-5; weak D call: TRBD1 (5 bases). The source was peripheral blood, collected on day 0 of AZD1222 vaccination. The chain's CDR3 is CASSQDSRGLRTQYF. For the CDR3, the DNA is TGCGCCAGCAGCCAAGATTCAAGGGGCCTAAGGACCCAGTACTTC.